In this sample, the clone carrying this T cell receptor (beta chain) turned up a few times. V was pared by 4 bases and J by 6 bases, with 7 bases between. The CDR3 is 12 amino acids. The germline V gene has CDR1 MNHEY and CDR2 SVGAGI. Treatment of the sample: oral pan-JAK inhibitor, 5-10 mg twice daily. Isolated RNA was reverse transcribed into cDNA used as the sequencing template. The table came from immunoSEQ multiplex PCR; TCRdb's copy has only in-frame clones and leaves some out. In the table there are 200,000 or so clones, more than 30% of which are singletons. This entry is derived from a study of CD8+ T cells in alopecia areata.

This sequence joins TRBV6-5 and TRBJ2-1; D unclear. This specimen was CD4+ T cells sorted from blood, taken at roughly week 30, from a patient treated with tofacitinib. The receptor comes from a human donor with alopecia areata. The CDR3 is CASSLFGNEQFF. The DNA of the CDR3 is TGTGCCAGCAGTTTGTTCGGCAATGAGCAGTTCTTC.